The clone carrying this TCR beta chain has more than one count but fewer than ten. This sample is drawn from a study of patients and donors after allogeneic stem cell transplantation. TCRdb re-derived calls from the RT-PCR reads in MiXCR, one entry per CDR3 protein. The data show about 160,000 distinct CDR3 sequences, about 24% seen once. Deletions cut 1 base from V and 4 bases from J, with 11 bases between. Germline loops: CDR1 LNHNV, CDR2 YYDKDF (reference sequence). CDR3 size: 15 residues. This receptor was identified in a human donor who was either an allogeneic HSCT recipient or a stem cell or donor lymphocyte infusion donor (not recorded which). It is not recorded whose cells these are; they may come from a transplant donor. The source material was blood, either unsorted or a sorted T cell fraction (not recorded which). The V gene is TRBV15, the J gene TRBJ1-5; D call uncertain. The CDR3: CATSRVLTSNQPQHF. Here the CDR3 DNA reads TGTGCCACCAGCAGAGTTTTGACTTCAAATCAGCCCCAGCATTTT.